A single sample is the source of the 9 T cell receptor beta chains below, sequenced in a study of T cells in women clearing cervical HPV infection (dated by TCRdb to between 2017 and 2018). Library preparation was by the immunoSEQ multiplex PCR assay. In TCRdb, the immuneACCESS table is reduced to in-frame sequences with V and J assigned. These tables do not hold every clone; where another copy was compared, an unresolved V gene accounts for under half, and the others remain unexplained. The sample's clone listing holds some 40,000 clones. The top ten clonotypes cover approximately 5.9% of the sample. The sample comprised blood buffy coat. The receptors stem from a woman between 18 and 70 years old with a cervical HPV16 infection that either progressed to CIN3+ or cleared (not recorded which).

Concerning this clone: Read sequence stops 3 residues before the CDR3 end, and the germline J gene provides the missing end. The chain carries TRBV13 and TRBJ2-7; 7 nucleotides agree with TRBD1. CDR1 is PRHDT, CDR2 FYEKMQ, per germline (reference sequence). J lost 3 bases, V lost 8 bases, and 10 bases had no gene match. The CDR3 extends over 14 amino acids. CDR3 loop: CASGLGQHRYEQYF. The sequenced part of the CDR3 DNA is TGTGCCAGCGGGTTGGGACAGCATCGCTACGAG.

This chain's CDR3 is CASRTGSGRDTQYF. Partial CDR3 DNA: TGTGCCAGCAGGACCGGTAGCGGGAGAGATACG. This rearrangement joins TRBV6-2 or TRBV6-3 to TRBJ2-3; 9 bases map to TRBD2. The sequenced fragment ends 3 residues before the CDR3 boundary, so the rest is inferred from the germline J gene. V dropped 6 bases and J dropped 5; count of bases not matched to a gene: 6. Per the germline V gene, CDR1 is MNHEY and CDR2 is SVGEGT. The CDR3 runs 14 residues.

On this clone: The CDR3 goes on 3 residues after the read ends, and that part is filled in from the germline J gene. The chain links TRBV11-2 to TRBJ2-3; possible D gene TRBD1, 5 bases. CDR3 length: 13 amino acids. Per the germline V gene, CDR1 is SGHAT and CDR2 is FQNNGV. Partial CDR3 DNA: TGTGCCAGCAGCCCCCAGGGCAGGACGGCG. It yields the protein CASSPQGRTA. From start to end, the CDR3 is CASSPQGRTAQYF.

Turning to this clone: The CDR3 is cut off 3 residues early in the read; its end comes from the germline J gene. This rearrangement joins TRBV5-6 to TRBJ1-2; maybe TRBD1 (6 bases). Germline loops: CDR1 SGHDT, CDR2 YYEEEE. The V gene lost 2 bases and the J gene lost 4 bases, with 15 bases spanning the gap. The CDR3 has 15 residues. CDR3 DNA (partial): TGTGCCAGCAGCTTCACAGGGTATCCCCTCTATGGC. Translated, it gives CASSFTGYPLYG. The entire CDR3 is CASSFTGYPLYGYTF.

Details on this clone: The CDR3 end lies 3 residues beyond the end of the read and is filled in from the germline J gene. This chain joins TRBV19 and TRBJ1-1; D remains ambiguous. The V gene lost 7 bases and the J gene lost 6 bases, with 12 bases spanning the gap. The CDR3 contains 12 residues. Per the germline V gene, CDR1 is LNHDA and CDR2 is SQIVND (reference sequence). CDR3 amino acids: CASNTAAAEAFF. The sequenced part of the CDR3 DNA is TGTGCCAGTAATACAGCTGCCGCTGAA.

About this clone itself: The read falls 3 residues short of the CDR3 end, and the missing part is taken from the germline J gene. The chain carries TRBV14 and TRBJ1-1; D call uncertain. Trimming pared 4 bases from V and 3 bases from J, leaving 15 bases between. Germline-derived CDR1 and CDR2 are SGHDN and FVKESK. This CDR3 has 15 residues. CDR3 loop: CASSLLEGGDTEAFF. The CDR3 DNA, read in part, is TGTGCCAGCAGCCTACTAGAGGGAGGTGACACTGAA.

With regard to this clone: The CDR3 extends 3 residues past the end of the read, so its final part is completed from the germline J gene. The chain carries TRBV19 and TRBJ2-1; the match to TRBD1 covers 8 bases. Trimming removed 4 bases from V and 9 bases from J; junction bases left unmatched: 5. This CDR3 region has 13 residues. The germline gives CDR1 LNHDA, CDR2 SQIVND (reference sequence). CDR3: CASSTRTGFEQFF. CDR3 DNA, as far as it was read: TGTGCCAGTAGTACTCGGACAGGGTTTGAG.

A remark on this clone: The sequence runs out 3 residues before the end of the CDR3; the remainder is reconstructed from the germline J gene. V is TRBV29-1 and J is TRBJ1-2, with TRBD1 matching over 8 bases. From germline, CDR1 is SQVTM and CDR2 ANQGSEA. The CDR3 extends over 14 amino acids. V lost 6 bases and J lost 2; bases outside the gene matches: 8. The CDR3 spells CSVATGAGNYGYTF. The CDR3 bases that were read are TGCAGCGTAGCGACAGGGGCTGGCAACTATGGC. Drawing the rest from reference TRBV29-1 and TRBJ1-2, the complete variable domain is SAVISQKPSRDICQRGTSLTIQCQVDSQVTMMFWYRQQPGQSLTLIATANQGSEATYESGFVIDKFPISRPNLTFSTLTVSNMSPEDSSIYLCSVATGAGNYGYTFGSGTRLTVV.

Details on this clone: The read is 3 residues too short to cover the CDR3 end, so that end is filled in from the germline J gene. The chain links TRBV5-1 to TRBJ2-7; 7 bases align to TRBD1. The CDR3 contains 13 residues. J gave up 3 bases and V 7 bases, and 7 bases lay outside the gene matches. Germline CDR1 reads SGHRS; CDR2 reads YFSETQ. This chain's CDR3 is CASRPGQHYEQYF. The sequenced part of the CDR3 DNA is TGCGCCAGCCGACCGGGACAGCACTACGAG.